These 23 T cell receptor beta chains originate from one sample sequenced in a study of blood T cell repertoires in COVID-19. Produced via immunoSEQ multiplex PCR; TCRdb's table is partial and in-frame only. The sample records 250,000 or so clones, 75% to 90% being singletons. The sequenced sample consisted of peripheral blood. The source is a man aged 25 to 45 with active or convalescent COVID-19.

The genes are TRBV7-2 and TRBJ1-2, with D perhaps TRBD1 (5 bases). V lost 5 bases and J lost 4, with 14 bases in between. The CDR3 spans 14 residues. Germline V CDR1 and CDR2: SGHTA, FQGNSA. The CDR3 spells CASSPGWDFYGYTF. The DNA of the CDR3 is TGTGCCAGCAGCCCTGGGTGGGACTTCTATGGCTACACCTTC.

J is TRBJ1-2 and V is TRBV18, with D tentatively TRBD1 (5 bases). Germline V lookup: CDR1 KGHSH, CDR2 LQKENI. The CDR3 has 15 amino acids. V lost 0 bases and J lost 5, with 13 bases in between. For the CDR3, the DNA is TGTGCCAGCTCACCACCGTTGGACACCTTATATGGCTACACCTTC. Encoded protein: CASSPPLDTLYGYTF.

The chain joins TRBV5-4 to TRBJ2-3; 8 bases line up with TRBD1. Germline V lookup: CDR1 SGHNT, CDR2 YYREEE (reference sequence). Trimming took 1 base from V and 0 from J; bases not matched to a gene: 4. The CDR3 totals 16 residues. CDR3: CASSLLGDRSTDTQYF. The CDR3 bases are TGTGCCAGCAGCTTGTTGGGGGACAGGAGCACAGATACGCAGTATTTT.

The chain couples TRBV5-1 to TRBJ1-5; no clear D gene. V was cut by 5 bases and J by 2 bases, with 8 bases left in between. This CDR3 region has 13 residues. Germline CDR1 SGHRS, CDR2 YFSETQ. In DNA, the CDR3 is TGCGCCAGCAGTTCCCAGGGCAATCAGCCCCAGCATTTT. Translating it yields CASSSQGNQPQHF.

The chain couples TRBV7-7 to TRBJ2-7; D is possibly TRBD2 (5 bases). The length of the CDR3 is 15 residues. CDR1 and CDR2 from the germline V gene are SSHAT and FNYEAQ (reference sequence). V was trimmed by 5 bases and J by 0 bases, leaving 14 bases between them. For the CDR3, the DNA is TGTGCCAGCAGCCCTGGACTGGGAAGCTCCTACGAGCAGTACTTC. It codes for CASSPGLGSSYEQYF.

The V and J genes are TRBV5-1 and TRBJ1-5; TRBD1 is a possible D gene (5 bases). Trimming left V 0 bases short and J 0 bases short, with 10 bases between. The CDR3 length is 16 residues. The V gene's germline CDR1 is SGHRS and CDR2 YFSETQ. DNA for the CDR3: TGCGCCAGCAGCTTGGTTCCGCAGGGTAGCAATCAGCCCCAGCATTTT. Translation gives CASSLVPQGSNQPQHF. Full variable domain (rest looked up from reference TRBV5-1 and TRBJ1-5): KAGVTQTPRYLIKTRGQQVTLSCSPISGHRSVSWYQQTPGQGLQFLFEYFSETQRNKGNFPGRFSGRQFSNSRSEMNVSTLELGDSALYLCASSLVPQGSNQPQHFGDGTRLSIL.

This rearrangement joins TRBV21-1 to TRBJ1-4; TRBD1 reflects the table's D call only, with no check against the DNA. TRBV21-1 is tagged as a pseudogene. The CDR3 consists of 15 residues. The CDR3 spells CASSKKRGKREKLFF. As DNA, the CDR3 is TGTGCCAGCAGCAAAAAGAGGGGGAAGCGTGAAAAACTGTTTTTT.

The chain employs TRBV10-2 and TRBJ1-1; D is unresolved. The CDR3 totals 14 residues. The V and J ends lost 8 bases and 0 bases respectively, with 13 bases between them. The V gene's germline CDR1 is WSHSY and CDR2 SAAADI. CDR3 amino acids: CASQLGEMNTEAFF. CDR3 sequence (DNA): TGCGCCAGCCAACTCGGGGAAATGAACACTGAAGCTTTCTTT.

The chain uses TRBV5-1 and TRBJ1-1; D might be TRBD1 (6 bases). The length of the CDR3 is 13 residues. Between the trimmed V and J ends, which lost 3 bases and 3 bases, there was a span of 9 bases. Germline V gene lookup returns CDR1 SGHRS and CDR2 YFSETQ. CDR3 DNA: TGCGCCAGCAGCTCTCCAGGGGACACTGAAGCTTTCTTT. Its protein is CASSSPGDTEAFF.

The chain recombines TRBV18 with TRBJ2-5; D gene uncertain. Trimming took 3 bases from V and 5 from J, leaving 7 bases between them. The CDR3 extends over 12 amino acids. In germline, CDR1 is KGHSH, CDR2 LQKENI. The CDR3 protein is CASSPIRETQYF. DNA for the CDR3: TGTGCCAGCTCACCCATCAGGGAGACCCAGTACTTC.

This chain uses TRBV11-2 with TRBJ2-2; 7 bases fit TRBD1. This CDR3 has 13 residues. Trimming removed 7 bases from V and 6 bases from J; junction bases left unmatched: 5. Germline V CDR1 and CDR2: SGHAT, FQNNGV. CDR3 sequence: CASTPQGAGELFF. CDR3 DNA: TGTGCCAGCACTCCGCAGGGGGCCGGGGAGCTGTTTTTT.

The chain has TRBV15 and TRBJ1-1, with D unclear. The CDR3 length is 13 residues. CDR1 LNHNV and CDR2 YYDKDF come from the germline V gene (reference sequence). V lost 3 bases and J lost 0, with 5 bases in between. The CDR3 sequence is CATSRSMNTEAFF. The CDR3 region has the DNA TGTGCCACCAGCAGGAGCATGAACACTGAAGCTTTCTTT.

The chain joins TRBV5-5 to TRBJ1-4; the D gene is possibly TRBD1 (5 bases). Germline CDR1 is SGHKS and CDR2 is YYEKEE (reference sequence). The CDR3 loop spans 14 amino acids. Trimming took off 0 bases at V and 8 bases at J, with 11 bases between the two ends. Here the CDR3 reads CASSLGGRAEKLFF. The CDR3 DNA reads as TGTGCCAGCAGCTTGGGGGGCCGGGCCGAAAAACTGTTTTTT.

J is TRBJ1-2 and V is TRBV30; TRBD1 agrees at 12 bases. The V gene's germline CDR1 is GTSNPN and CDR2 SVGIG (reference sequence). This CDR3 spans 16 amino acids. The V and J ends lost 2 bases and 6 bases, in that order; junction bases with no gene match: 10. This CDR3 reads CAWSRGTGGKNDGYTF. The CDR3 coding sequence is TGTGCCTGGAGTCGAGGGACAGGGGGCAAAAATGATGGCTACACCTTC.

This rearrangement joins TRBV27 to TRBJ1-2, with D unresolved. Germline CDR1 MNHEY, CDR2 SMNVEV (reference sequence). V gave up 4 bases and J gave up 2 bases, with 11 bases separating them. The CDR3 totals 14 residues. The CDR3 here is CASSWTGTNYGYTF. The CDR3 bases are TGTGCCAGCAGTTGGACGGGAACCAACTATGGCTACACCTTC.

V gene TRBV5-1 combines with J gene TRBJ2-7; D gene uncertain. The CDR3 extends over 13 amino acids. Trimming left V 0 bases short and J 3 bases short, with 7 bases between. The germline CDR1 and CDR2 sequences are SGHRS and YFSETQ. The chain's CDR3 is CASSLALNYEQYF. CDR3 DNA sequence: TGCGCCAGCAGCTTGGCACTCAACTACGAGCAGTACTTC.

The chain is built from TRBV13 and TRBJ2-1; 9 bases fit TRBD2. The trim removed 5 bases at V and 8 bases at J, leaving 13 bases unmatched. In germline, CDR1 is PRHDT, CDR2 FYEKMQ (reference sequence). The CDR3 is made up of 16 amino acids. CDR3 nucleotide sequence: TGTGCCAGCAGCCCAGAGGCGGGGGGGCGACGCGATGAGCAGTTCTTC. It yields the protein CASSPEAGGRRDEQFF.

V is TRBV3-1 (or the pseudogene TRBV3-2) and J is TRBJ1-3; D unclear. Germline CDR1 reads LGHDT; CDR2 reads YNNKEL (reference sequence). Trimming took 1 base from V and 3 from J, leaving 7 bases between them. The CDR3 is 14 residues long. CDR3 in amino acids: CASSQAGYGNTIYF. In nucleotides, the CDR3 is TGTGCCAGCAGCCAAGCGGGGTATGGAAACACCATATATTTT.

J is TRBJ1-1 and V is TRBV7-3; D is undetermined. The CDR3 is made up of 15 amino acids. V was trimmed by 5 bases and J by 0 bases, leaving 13 bases between them. CDR1 and CDR2 from the germline V gene are SGHTA and FQGTGA. CDR3 sequence reads: CASSHAGPMNTEAFF. CDR3 bases: TGTGCCAGCAGCCACGCTGGGCCTATGAACACTGAAGCTTTCTTT.

This sequence joins TRBV2 and TRBJ1-2; D remains unclear. The ends were cut back, 6 bases at V and 6 bases at J, with 17 bases in the middle. The CDR3 is 14 amino acids. Per the germline V gene, CDR1 is SNHLY and CDR2 is FYNNEI. Here the CDR3 reads CASREIRGTHGYTF. DNA of the CDR3: TGTGCCAGCAGGGAGATTCGAGGTACGCATGGCTACACCTTC. Drawing the rest from reference TRBV2 and TRBJ1-2, the complete variable domain is EPEVTQTPSHQVTQMGQEVILRCVPISNHLYFYWYRQILGQKVEFLVSFYNNEISEKSEIFDDQFSVERPDGSNFTLKIRSTKLEDSAMYFCASREIRGTHGYTFGSGTRLTVV.

CDR3 in amino acids: CASSSNSGANVLTF. CDR3 DNA: TGTGCCAGCTCATCTAACTCTGGGGCCAACGTCCTGACTTTC. The chain has TRBV18 and TRBJ2-6; no clear D gene. Germline values: CDR1 KGHSH, CDR2 LQKENI. The CDR3 is 14 amino acids. Between the trimmed V and J ends, which lost 5 bases and 0 bases, there was a span of 5 bases.

The chain carries TRBV27 and TRBJ2-3; 10 bases line up with TRBD2. Trimming cost V 5 bases and J 6 bases; bases outside gene matches: 8. CDR3 length: 15 amino acids. From germline, CDR1 is MNHEY and CDR2 SMNVEV (reference sequence). The CDR3 loop is CASSHSGGPVDTQYF. The CDR3 DNA reads TGTGCCAGCAGTCATAGCGGGGGGCCGGTGGATACGCAGTATTTT.

The chain carries TRBV11-3 and TRBJ2-5, with 9 bases identical to TRBD1. The CDR3 has 15 amino acids. From germline, CDR1 is SGHNT and CDR2 YENEEA. The V and J ends lost 4 bases and 5 bases, in that order; junction bases with no gene match: 8. The CDR3: CASSSRTGVGETQYF. CDR3 bases: TGTGCCAGCAGCTCTCGGACAGGGGTGGGGGAGACCCAGTACTTC.